The 12 T cell receptor beta chains given below trace back to one sample, sequenced in a study of metastatic and nonmetastatic thyroid tumors. TCRdb reprocessed the PCR reads via MiXCR. The sample records around 4,000 clones, about 35% being singletons. Until they underwent thyroid surgery, no patient had received any treatment. Sequenced input: adjacent normal tissue. The receptor source for this set is a female donor with papillary thyroid cancer or a benign thyroid nodule (not recorded which). Some clones in this sample may be carry-over from other donors' samples.

By frequency in the sample, this clone is large. This chain links TRBV7-8 with TRBJ2-3; TRBD2 matches 10 bases. Trimming at V came to 4 bases and at J to 3 bases, leaving 4 bases not matched to a gene. Germline values: CDR1 SGHVS, CDR2 FQNEAQ. The CDR3 length is 15 residues. CDR3 DNA: TGTGCCAGCAGCTCTAGCGGGAGTGGGACAGATACGCAGTATTTT. It translates to CASSSSGSGTDTQYF.

Comments on this clone: The junction does not match germline at one end; this may be a read error. The rearrangement links TRBV3-1 to TRBJ1-5; unclear D gene. This CDR3 region has 16 residues. CDR1 and CDR2 from the germline V gene are LGHDT and YNNKEL (reference sequence). The DNA for the CDR3 is TGTGCCAGCAGCCAAGATTTTGGCTGGGGAGGCCATCCCCAGCTTTTT. As protein: CASSQDFGWGGHPQLF.

This clone was detected only a few times. This chain links TRBV7-8 with TRBJ1-6, with 8 positions matching TRBD1. Germline CDR1 is SGHVS and CDR2 is FQNEAQ. V trimming: 5 bases; J trimming: 10 bases; junction bases outside the gene matches: 13. The CDR3 covers 16 residues. CDR3 region: CASSPGGWAGGSPLHF. For the CDR3, the DNA is TGTGCCAGCAGCCCCGGGGGGTGGGCAGGGGGCTCACCCCTCCACTTT.

Points on this clone: Its ends do not fully match the called genes, so a read error is possible. The chain couples TRBV19 to TRBJ2-7; 11 bases are a match to TRBD1. The CDR3 is 14 amino acids. From germline, CDR1 is LNHDA and CDR2 SQIVND (reference sequence). The CDR3 sequence is CASSRTGGSYEQHF. CDR3 in DNA: TGTGCCAGTAGCCGGACAGGGGGCTCCTACGAGCAGCACTTC.

The chain carries TRBV19 and TRBJ1-3, with no clear D. The CDR3 spans 14 residues. V gave up 3 bases and J gave up 0 bases, with 6 bases separating them. The V gene's germline CDR1 is LNHDA and CDR2 SQIVND (reference sequence). CDR3 sequence (DNA): TGTGCCAGTAGTATTCGTAACTCTGGAAACACCATATATTTT. Encoded protein: CASSIRNSGNTIYF. The variable domain in full, completed from reference TRBV19 and TRBJ1-3, reads DGGITQSPKYLFRKEGQNVTLSCEQNLNHDAMYWYRQDPGQGLRLIYYSQIVNDFQKGDIAEGYSVSREKKESFPLTVTSAQKNPTAFYLCASSIRNSGNTIYFGEGSWLTVV.

In its sample, this clone ranks as medium-sized. This rearrangement joins TRBV11-3 to TRBJ2-5; perhaps D is TRBD1 or TRBD2 (5 bases each). The CDR3 loop spans 16 amino acids. Germline V gives CDR1 SGHNT, CDR2 YENEEA. V was cut by 5 bases and J by 3 bases, with 19 bases left in between. The CDR3 nucleotides are TGTGCCAGCAGCCTAGGGACGTTTGGACCGGAAGAGACCCAGTACTTC. Amino acids: CASSLGTFGPEETQYF.

By proportion, this clone is large. V usage is TRBV5-1 and J usage is TRBJ2-1, with 12 bases that match TRBD2. Germline assignment: CDR1 SGHRS and CDR2 YFSETQ. The V gene end was trimmed by 0 bases and the J gene end by 8 bases; junction bases not matched to a gene: 6. The CDR3 runs to 16 residues. CDR3 sequence: CASSLELAGGKDEQFF. The CDR3 DNA follows: TGCGCCAGCAGCTTGGAACTAGCGGGAGGTAAGGATGAGCAGTTCTTC. Full variable domain (rest looked up from reference TRBV5-1 and TRBJ2-1): KAGVTQTPRYLIKTRGQQVTLSCSPISGHRSVSWYQQTPGQGLQFLFEYFSETQRNKGNFPGRFSGRQFSNSRSEMNVSTLELGDSALYLCASSLELAGGKDEQFFGPGTRLTVL.

With regard to this clone: This may be a read error, as it is one base from a much larger clone. Other DNA sequences in the sample encode the same CDR3. This chain links TRBV20-1 with TRBJ1-5; the D gene is possibly TRBD1 (5 bases). CDR3 length: 15 amino acids. CDR1 DFQATT and CDR2 SNEGSKA come from the germline V gene (reference sequence). The germline V and J ends were trimmed by 5 bases and 4 bases, with 18 bases remaining between them. The CDR3 bases are TGCAGTGCTGGGGTGGAGGGTGGGGGGAATCAGCCCCAGCATTTT. It specifies CSAGVEGGGNQPQHF.

The V call is TRBV28, the J call TRBJ1-6, with a tentative D call TRBD1 (6 bases). Germline CDR1 reads MDHEN; CDR2 reads SYDVKM. The CDR3 length is 15 residues. With 3 bases removed from V and 4 bases from J, the gap between germline ends came to 10 bases. The CDR3 DNA sequence: TGTGCCAGCAGTTTGATGGGACATTATAATTCACCCCTCCACTTT. Protein sequence: CASSLMGHYNSPLHF.

Only a few counts were recorded for this clone. V gene TRBV27 combines with J gene TRBJ2-3, with D uncertain. V lost 3 bases to trimming and J lost 3 bases, with 13 bases between them. Germline V gene data show CDR1 as MNHEY and CDR2 as SMNVEV (reference sequence). The CDR3 sequence is 15 residues long. CDR3 in amino acids: CASSLRTQQTDTQYF. CDR3 sequence (DNA): TGTGCCAGCAGTTTGAGGACCCAGCAAACAGATACGCAGTATTTT.

The chain carries TRBV19 and TRBJ2-7; 10 positions agree with TRBD1. Germline CDR1 is LNHDA and CDR2 is SQIVND (reference sequence). The CDR3 loop spans 14 amino acids. Germline trimming cut 6 bases from V and 0 bases from J; bases unmatched to any gene: 2. The CDR3 loop reads CASSRTGGSYEQYF. The CDR3 DNA sequence: TGTGCCAGTAGCCGGACAGGGGGCTCCTACGAGCAGTACTTC.

The chain is built from TRBV20-1 and TRBJ2-5, with a possible D match to TRBD1 (6 bases). Germline V CDR1 and CDR2: DFQATT, SNEGSKA (reference sequence). The CDR3 is made up of 15 amino acids. The ends were cut back, 2 bases at V and 1 base at J, with 14 bases in the middle. Here the CDR3 DNA reads TGCAGTGCTAGATACGCCCGGGACATCCAAGAGACCCAGTACTTC. As protein: CSARYARDIQETQYF.